This record looks at one T cell receptor beta chain sequence and its context. This CDR3 region has 15 residues. J lost 4 bases, V lost 5 bases, and 8 bases had no gene match. Per germline, CDR1 SGDLS and CDR2 YYNGEE. The sample belongs to a study of blood T cell repertoires in COVID-19. Overall study context: Spain, Italy and the United States supplied samples that represented acute and convalescent COVID-19. The analysed material was cDNA or gDNA that came from T cells, B-cell-depleted T cells, or PBMCs.

How the authors handled the data: Using reference gene primer amplification, nucleated cell counts were estimated. TCRdb's copy holds only in-frame clones and misses some; the assay was immunoSEQ multiplex PCR. V and J calls and clone size follow that table, whereas D and trimming were derived from the DNA. The sample has about 140,000 clones, 88% seen once. The gene calls are TRBV9 and TRBJ2-3, with 9 positions matching TRBD2. Source material: peripheral blood. This clonotype was obtained from a man aged 70 or older with acute or convalescent COVID-19. CDR3 in amino acids: CASSGAGGVADTQYF. The CDR3 DNA is TGTGCCAGCAGTGGAGCGGGGGGTGTCGCAGATACGCAGTATTTT.